This T cell receptor (beta chain) was identified during a study of cytomegalovirus exposure and HLA in healthy donors (dated by TCRdb to 2017 to 2019). Study-wide context: In an earlier analysis of 587 of the donors, about 270 Gb of sequence data and roughly 100 million unique TCR beta sequences from roughly 180 million T cells were reported. An early release covering about 600 HLA-typed donors comprised about 300 gigabases of sequencing data and approximately 85 million unique TCR sequences. The genetic ancestry cluster associated with self-reported Caucasian donors included roughly 84% of the 398 genotyped donors. The aim of the study was to test whether cataloging public T cell receptors could identify signatures of past pathogen exposure. Using immunosequencing, the study profiled T cell repertoires from 550 to 750 subjects and related those repertoires to cytomegalovirus serostatus. Along with the approximately 700-subject first cohort, a separate validation cohort of over 90 different subjects was used. The study combined high-throughput TCR immunosequencing, statistical association of individual TCRs with disease status, and machine learning to predict cytomegalovirus infection status. A later analysis re-examined previously published TCR beta repertoires from over 500 donors and added high-resolution HLA genotyping to investigate patterns of TCR occurrence. Rather than drawing on any new phenotypic data, the later analysis identified candidate immune exposures from TCR beta sequences and the way those sequences occurred across donors. To decide whether each TCR beta V gene segment behaved as functional or pseudogenic, an earlier analysis of fewer than 750 of the donors relied on high-throughput TCR beta sequencing. Donor age, sex, ethnicity and CMV serostatus were compiled alongside the repertoire data. Genome-wide SNP genotypes for about 65% of the 666 donors were used in a later genetic analysis, which treated that subset as a discovery cohort. All discovery cohort repertoires had been generated using a single sequencing platform. HLA typing included class I and class II loci at four-digit resolution. The number of typed donors differed by locus: 629-630 for A, B, C, DRB1 and DQB1; roughly 510 for DQA1; fewer than 610 for DPA1; and some 430 for DPB1. Because of strong linkage in the cohort, 5 or 6 DR-DQ haplotypes were treated as single units for association and clustering. On average, roughly 200,000 unique TCR beta nucleotide sequences were sequenced per donor among about 400 genotyped donors of the cohort, with 15% to 20% of those sequences being non-productive. Findings and caveats that apply to the study as a whole: While some public TCRs were present in many individuals, most TCR sequences turned up only very rarely across donors. A further reported finding was that TCR beta sequences accurately predicted the HLA-A and HLA-B alleles for most subjects in the first cohort. Roughly uniform sequencing depth across donors was assumed in presence/absence analyses, although this assumption may not hold. CMV serostatus was the only immune exposure information available for the cohort. Correlated functional status among segregating V segments might reflect linkage disequilibrium, but an unknown experimental factor could not be ruled out. Several of the top co-occurrence clusters appeared to be linked to parvovirus B19, influenza, CMV and Epstein-Barr virus, according to a later analysis. A group of highly shared sequence variants was considered likely to be a technical artifact of the sequencing pipeline. Some IMGT-functional V segments, including TRBV6-2 and TRBV6-3, could not be distinguished by the 87-base-pair reads and were therefore excluded. In the study, approximately 160 TCR beta chains were listed as associated with cytomegalovirus. The classifier was reported to diagnose cytomegalovirus status with high specificity and sensitivity in both the original and validation cohorts. According to a later genetic analysis, donors in an Asian-associated ancestry cluster had fewer N-insertions in productive TCRs than the roughly 700-donor mean. A later genetic analysis associated a missense DCLRE1C variant with V-gene and J-gene trimming of TCR beta chains, and an independent cohort replicated the association. The authors suggested that the approach could potentially be extended to other disease states and immunological phenotypes. Assigning TCR associations to individual alleles was difficult when HLA alleles, especially DR and DQ, strongly co-occurred. This cohort had only TCR beta chains sequenced, and the lack of alpha or paired-chain data limited which features could be detected. An earlier analysis of approximately 540 of the donors showed that most TCR beta V segments appeared in productive rearrangements either about 90% or about 30% of the time, which broadly matched IMGT annotations. A later analysis found that TCR association rates varied across HLA loci, with DRB1 alleles showing the most associated TCRs and HLA-C alleles the fewest. Compared with equally common non-associated chains, HLA-associated TCR beta chains in a later analysis were more clonally expanded and had lower generation probabilities. A later analysis found that most CMV-associated TCR beta chains appeared HLA-restricted, with HLA associations seemingly driven largely by CMV exposure. A few of the identified cytomegalovirus-associated TCR beta chains were confirmed in vitro to be specific for cytomegalovirus antigens. Because some donors lacked HLA typing at each locus, the association tests relied only on the typed subset. Seventeen rarely observed V segments, including chromosome 9 orphons, were excluded from the earlier analysis of approximately 500 of the donors because counts were too low. In a later analysis, around 15,000 TCR beta sequences were associated with specific HLA alleles at a false discovery rate of 0.05.

To note about this clone: What this receptor recognizes is not known. Per-base qualities were not stored, and no clone one base away is much larger.

In total, approximately 700 healthy bone marrow donors made up the cohort. Cohort members were all nominally healthy when sampled, although unrecorded immune exposures were likely present. The donor tested CMV seropositive, placing the donor among the 289 seropositive members of the cohort. Each donor provided a peripheral blood sample, and peripheral blood mononuclear cells were used for TCR beta sequencing. The Qiagen DNeasy Blood Extraction Kit was used to extract genomic DNA from the blood cell samples. The germline V end is reduced by 1 base and the J end by 2 bases; junction bases left unmatched: 8. The CDR3 starts with the cysteine, ends with the phenylalanine, and has 16 residues. Kept here is only the CDR3 DNA, which spans 48 bases and is read in frame from base 1. Taken from the germline V gene, the CDR1 and CDR2 loops are LGHNA and YNFKEQ. The library was prepared using the immunoSEQ multiplex PCR assay. A mixture of 60 forward primers for TCR Vbeta segments and 13 reverse primers for TCR Jbeta segments was used in the multiplex PCR. The CDR3 region of rearranged TCR beta genes was amplified from genomic DNA by a multiplex PCR assay. The Illumina HiSeq System was used to sequence the amplified TCR beta libraries as 87-base-pair reads. The published analysis was carried out like this. In a later analysis, tens of millions of unique TCR beta chains were counted across the roughly 610 repertoires, and roughly 11 million of these chains were shared by at least two donors. A nearest-neighbor algorithm error-corrected the raw reads and collapsed the reads into unique sequences, merging closely related sequences to remove PCR and sequencing errors. V, D and J gene segments were assigned by aligning CDR3 sequences to IMGT reference sequences. For a sequence to be retained, a match of at least six nucleotides to both a V gene segment and a J gene segment was required. A rearrangement was called productive if the CDR3 had no stop codons and remained in frame with V and J, and every other rearrangement was called non-productive. Following IMGT convention, CDR3 was defined as the stretch from the second conserved V-encoded cysteine up to the conserved J-encoded phenylalanine. The earlier analysis of more than 450 of the donors excluded sequences that lacked an unambiguous match to a single V gene segment. In an earlier analysis of approximately 610 of the donors, V segments were called functional above 56.7% productive rearrangements and were called segregating when the between-donor standard deviation exceeded 5%. A statistical classification framework was developed to diagnose cytomegalovirus status using the catalog of TCR beta chain sequences. A later analysis assigned V and J genes by comparing TCR nucleotide sequences with IMGT/GENE-DB human TR gene sequences. The TCRdist pipeline was used in a later analysis to assign CDR3 sequences and most-parsimonious VDJ recombination scenarios. A later analysis defined each TCR beta chain by its CDR3 amino acid sequence plus V-gene family, and excluded reads lacking a unique V-gene family. As a way to deal with suspected cross-contamination and a sequencing artifact, a later analysis dropped 592 nucleotide sequences that were highly shared and had low generation probability. For each public chain, a later analysis derived a clonal expansion index from normalized ranks of inferred template counts within each repertoire. Generation probabilities in a later analysis came from a VDJ recombination model fitted to out-of-frame rearrangements, and those results were checked against IGoR. In a later analysis, hypergeometric tests were used to score TCR-TCR, TCR-HLA and TCR-CMV co-occurrence, with a repertoire-size bias correction applied to TCR pairs. To estimate false discovery rates, a later analysis permuted the HLA or CMV assignments 20 times. In a later analysis, co-occurring TCRs were grouped using DBSCAN, with TCRdist sequence similarity added in when clustering inside HLA-allele-positive subsets. For co-occurrence clustering, repertoires with fewer than 30,000 or more than 120,000 public chains were excluded, along with roughly 5 repertoires with anomalous nucleotide sharing. Sourced from immuneACCESS, this table was stored by TCRdb with only in-frame sequences that have V and J called. A share of the clones is absent; for the studies checked, an unresolved V gene accounts for under half, and the remainder has no known explanation. V, J and clone size are those of that table, while D and trimming were read from the DNA. Here the sample has more than 95,000 clones; over 70% occur a single time. Roughly 9% of the sample belongs to the ten largest clones.

This clonotype was sampled from a woman aged 45-59 years in good health and CMV-seropositive. Recombination linked TRBV4-2 to TRBJ2-7; a stretch of 7 junction bases matches TRBD2. The sequenced sample was PBMCs. The nucleotides are TGTGCCAGCAGCCAAGTGGGGGGGGGACCCCCCTACGAGCAGTACTTC. The encoded protein is CASSQVGGGPPYEQYF.